This TCR beta chain originates from a study of T cells in Graves' hyperthyroidism and ophthalmopathy. Study background: Peripheral blood was acquired at first diagnosis, ahead of any therapy whatsoever.

RNA transcripts provided the source from which TCR beta CDR3 regions were amplified. HTBI primers drove first-round RT-PCR of the TCR CDR3. TCRdb independently ran MiXCR on the multiplex PCR reads; one entry per CDR3 protein. The sample includes 500,000 to 550,000 distinct CDR3 sequences, just under 20% of them seen just once. In germline, CDR1 is MNHEY, CDR2 SVGAGI. With 4 bases removed from V and 2 bases from J, the gap between germline ends came to 16 bases. The CDR3 runs 16 residues. This TCR came from a man aged 40-49 years with Graves' ophthalmopathy. This sequence joins TRBV6-5 and TRBJ2-3; no definite D call. The material sequenced was blood. CDR3 sequence (DNA): TGTGCCAGCAGTTCCCCCAGAGGCCTCAACACAGATACGCAGTATTTT. Protein sequence: CASSSPRGLNTDTQYF.